Presented here are 14 T cell receptor beta chains from one specimen sequenced in a study of chemoradiotherapy in HPV16-positive cancers. The protocol was immunoSEQ multiplex PCR, while the TCRdb copy is restricted to in-frame clones and leaves out a portion. The data hold fewer than 40,000 clones, with about 77% observed a single time. The specimen was blood, collected from a patient who underwent chemoradiotherapy. The receptor source for this set is a human donor with HPV-associated anogenital cancer.

The chain employs TRBV30 and TRBJ1-6; 8 nucleotides match TRBD1. Germline V gene data show CDR1 as GTSNPN and CDR2 as SVGIG (reference sequence). This CDR3 spans 17 amino acids. V was pared by 2 bases and J by 2 bases, with 8 bases of the junction left unmatched. The CDR3 region has the DNA TGTGCCTGGAGTATTAACAGGGGGGTACCCTATAATTCACCCCTCCACTTT. Protein: CAWSINRGVPYNSPLHF.

The V gene is TRBV14, the J gene TRBJ1-6; D may be TRBD1 (6 bases). Trimming left V 2 bases short and J 0 bases short, with 11 bases between. The V gene's germline CDR1 is SGHDN and CDR2 FVKESK. The CDR3 sequence is 17 residues long. CDR3 bases: TGTGCCAGCAGCCAAAACAGGGAGAGCTCCTATAATTCACCCCTCCACTTT. Encoded protein: CASSQNRESSYNSPLHF.

The chain is built from TRBV11-3 and TRBJ1-6, with no clear D. The germline V gene encodes CDR1 SGHNT and CDR2 YENEEA. Trimming cost V 4 bases and J 6 bases, with 10 bases left between them. The CDR3 has 14 amino acids. CDR3 amino acids: CASSSAGVNSPLHF. The CDR3 DNA follows: TGTGCCAGCAGCTCTGCAGGTGTTAATTCACCCCTCCACTTT.

CDR3 amino acids: CASSRKGGTEAFF. The CDR3 DNA reads TGTGCCAGCAGCCGAAAGGGCGGAACTGAAGCTTTCTTT. The chain uses TRBV7-2 and TRBJ1-1; D unresolved. The CDR3 is made up of 13 amino acids. The ends were cut back, 5 bases at V and 5 bases at J, with 12 bases in the middle. Germline V CDR1 and CDR2: SGHTA, FQGNSA.

V and J are TRBV15 and TRBJ2-7; no definite D call. Germline CDR1 reads LNHNV; CDR2 reads YYDKDF (reference sequence). The V end was cut by 8 bases, the J end by 1 base, with 18 bases between. The CDR3 totals 15 residues. Here the CDR3 reads CATQQKPSESYEQYF. The DNA of the CDR3 is TGTGCCACCCAACAAAAGCCGTCGGAGTCCTACGAGCAGTACTTC.

Here the CDR3 reads CASSVFGQLSLNTGELFF. The CDR3 DNA sequence: TGCGCCAGCAGCGTGTTCGGACAGCTTTCGTTAAACACCGGGGAGCTGTTTTTT. This sequence joins TRBV5-1 and TRBJ2-2, with D tentatively TRBD1 (6 bases). The germline V gene has CDR1 SGHRS and CDR2 YFSETQ. The CDR3 sequence is 18 residues long. V was pared by 4 bases and J by 2 bases, with 21 bases between.

The rearrangement links TRBV30 to TRBJ1-1; no firm D call. Germline CDR1 is GTSNPN and CDR2 is SVGIG (reference sequence). The CDR3 runs to 11 residues. The V gene lost 2 bases and the J gene lost 8 bases, with 9 bases spanning the gap. The CDR3 region has the DNA TGTGCCTGGAGTCGAAGTTGGGAAGCTTTCTTT. Protein product: CAWSRSWEAFF.

The chain combines TRBV5-5 with TRBJ2-7; 9 bases map to TRBD1. Losses at the gene ends were 4 bases for V and 7 bases for J; bases not matched to a gene: 12. The CDR3 sequence is 15 residues long. Germline CDR1 SGHKS, CDR2 YYEKEE (reference sequence). The CDR3 nucleotides are TGTGCCAGCAGCCCTCCAGGACAGGGGCAGCGGGAGCAGTACTTC. Encoded protein: CASSPPGQGQREQYF.

This clone was detected only a few times. This chain connects TRBV5-1 to TRBJ1-1; D remains ambiguous. The CDR3 is 13 residues long. The germline gives CDR1 SGHRS, CDR2 YFSETQ. Trimming left V 5 bases short and J 0 bases short, with 8 bases between. The CDR3 nucleotides read TGCGCCAGCAGGGAACAGATGAACACTGAAGCTTTCTTT. As protein: CASREQMNTEAFF. The variable domain in full, with the rest retrieved from reference TRBV5-1 and TRBJ1-1, is KAGVTQTPRYLIKTRGQQVTLSCSPISGHRSVSWYQQTPGQGLQFLFEYFSETQRNKGNFPGRFSGRQFSNSRSEMNVSTLELGDSALYLCASREQMNTEAFFGQGTRLTVV.

The genes are TRBV2 and TRBJ2-2; TRBD2 matches at 8 bases. V lost 4 bases and J lost 6; bases outside the gene matches: 4. The CDR3 consists of 14 residues. CDR1 is SNHLY and CDR2 is FYNNEI in the germline V gene. CDR3 region: CASSGTGGPGELFF. The CDR3 DNA sequence: TGTGCCAGCAGTGGAACGGGGGGGCCCGGGGAGCTGTTTTTT.

This clone appeared once. This chain connects TRBV7-2 to TRBJ2-7; D remains ambiguous. The V end was cut by 6 bases, the J end by 4 bases, with 13 bases between. Germline CDR1 reads SGHTA; CDR2 reads FQGNSA. The CDR3 consists of 13 residues. DNA for the CDR3: TGTGCCAGCAGTCTAGAGTATGGTTACGAGCAGTACTTC. This encodes CASSLEYGYEQYF.

V usage is TRBV2 and J usage is TRBJ1-2; D perhaps matches TRBD1 (6 bases). The CDR3 has 13 residues. Germline loops: CDR1 SNHLY, CDR2 FYNNEI. Trimming cost V 2 bases and J 3 bases, with 7 bases left between them. The CDR3 DNA reads TGTGCCAGCAGTGAACAGGGGTACTATGGCTACACCTTC. It codes for CASSEQGYYGYTF.

The V gene is TRBV7-2, the J gene TRBJ1-4, with 10 positions matching TRBD1. Germline V gives CDR1 SGHTA, CDR2 FQGNSA. V lost 5 bases and J lost 8; bases outside the gene matches: 8. This CDR3 is 15 amino acids long. The CDR3 DNA follows: TGTGCCAGCAGCCCTACCGGGACAGGGGTAGAAAAACTGTTTTTT. It translates to CASSPTGTGVEKLFF.

This clone qualifies as medium-sized. This chain joins TRBV7-9 and TRBJ2-1; TRBD1 matches 7 bases. The CDR3 has 14 residues. The germline gives CDR1 SEHNR, CDR2 FQNEAQ (reference sequence). With 6 bases clipped from V and 7 bases from J, the junction kept 9 bases outside the gene matches. DNA for the CDR3: TGTGCCAGCAGTCCACCAGCAGGGGGTAATGAGCAGTTCTTC. It specifies CASSPPAGGNEQFF.